This TCR beta chain derives from a study of cytomegalovirus exposure and HLA in healthy donors. CDR3 length: 16 amino acids. Per germline, CDR1 SGHAT and CDR2 FQNNGV. The V and J ends lost 4 bases and 0 bases respectively, with 13 bases between them. In the PCR, 60 Vbeta and 13 Jbeta primers were used. Sequenced by immunoSEQ multiplex PCR; TCRdb stores in-frame clones only, minus some. The sample gives 98,000 or so clones, roughly 80% of which show up once; 1.5% to 2% is in the top ten. The table lists this clone with a count of one. The antigen is not known. Study-wide results and caveats: There were several of the most significant clusters that appeared linked to common viral pathogens in a later analysis.

The sequenced material came from PBMCs. The sequence came from a middle-aged woman in good health and CMV-seronegative. The chain couples TRBV11-2 to TRBJ2-1, with D possibly TRBD2 on 6 matching bases. The chain's CDR3 is CASSSVRGSSYNEQFF. CDR3 coding DNA: TGTGCCAGCAGCTCCGTGCGGGGTAGCTCCTACAATGAGCAGTTCTTC.